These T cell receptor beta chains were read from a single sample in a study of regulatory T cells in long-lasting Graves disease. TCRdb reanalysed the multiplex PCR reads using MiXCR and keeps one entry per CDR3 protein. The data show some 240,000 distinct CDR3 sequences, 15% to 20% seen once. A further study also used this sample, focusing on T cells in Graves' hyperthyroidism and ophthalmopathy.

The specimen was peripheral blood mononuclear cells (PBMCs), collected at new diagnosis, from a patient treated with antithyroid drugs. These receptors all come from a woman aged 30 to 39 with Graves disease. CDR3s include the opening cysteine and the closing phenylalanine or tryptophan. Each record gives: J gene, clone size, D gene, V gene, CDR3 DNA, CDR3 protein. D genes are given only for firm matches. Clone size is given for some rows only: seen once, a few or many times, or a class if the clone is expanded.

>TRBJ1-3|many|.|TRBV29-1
TGCAGCGTTGGCTTAGGCAGGGCTGGAAACACCATATATTTT
CSVGLGRAGNTIYF
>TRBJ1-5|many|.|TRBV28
TGTGCCAGCAGTTCGGTTAGGGGCCGCGGGGGTCAGCCCCAGCATTTT
CASSSVRGRGGQPQHF
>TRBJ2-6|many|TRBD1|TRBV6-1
TGTGCCAGTTGTCAACAGGGGGCTGGGGCCAACGTCCTGACTTTC
CASCQQGAGANVLTF
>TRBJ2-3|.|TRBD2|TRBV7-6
TGTGCCAGCAGCTTTAGCGGGGACAAGGGGGATACGCAGTATTTT
CASSFSGDKGDTQYF
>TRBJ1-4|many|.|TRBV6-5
TGTGCCAGCAGTTACCCGGGGTGGGCAACTAATGAAAAACTGTTTTTT
CASSYPGWATNEKLFF
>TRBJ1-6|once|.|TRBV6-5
TGTGCCAGCAGTTACCCGGGACGGTATAATTCACCCCTCCACTTT
CASSYPGRYNSPLHF
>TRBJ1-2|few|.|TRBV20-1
TGCAGTGCTAGAGTCCGCTATGGCTACACCTTC
CSARVRYGYTF
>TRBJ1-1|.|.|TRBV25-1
TGTGCCAGCAGTGAATCAACAGGACCCCTGAACACTGAAGCTTTCTTT
CASSESTGPLNTEAFF
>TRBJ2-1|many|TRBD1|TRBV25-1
TGTGCCAGCAGTAAACCCGGGACAGGGATATCCTCCTACAATGAGCAGTTCTTC
CASSKPGTGISSYNEQFF
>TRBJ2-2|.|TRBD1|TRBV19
TGTGCCAGTAGTATTTTGCGGACAGGGGGCAACACCGGGGAGCTGTTTTTT
CASSILRTGGNTGELFF
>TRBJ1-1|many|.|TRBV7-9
TGTGCCAGCAGCTTCCCCTCAAACACTGAAGCTTTCTTT
CASSFPSNTEAFF
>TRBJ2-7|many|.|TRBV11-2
TGTGCCAGCAGCTTAGGTCCCGGGGTACTTTACGAGCAGTACTTC
CASSLGPGVLYEQYF
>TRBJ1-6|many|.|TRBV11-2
TGTGCCAGCAGCCGCGGACAGATAGATAATTCACCCCTCCACTTT
CASSRGQIDNSPLHF
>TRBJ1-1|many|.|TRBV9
TGTGCCAGCAGCGAGAGGGAAGGGGGACACTATGAAGCTTTCTTT
CASSEREGGHYEAFF
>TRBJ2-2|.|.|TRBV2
TGTGCCAGCAGTGAGCAAAAAACCGGGGAGCTGTTTTTT
CASSEQKTGELFF
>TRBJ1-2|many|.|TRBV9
TGTGCCAGCAGCGTAAATAACTATGGCTACACCTTC
CASSVNNYGYTF
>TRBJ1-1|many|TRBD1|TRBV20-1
TGCAGTGCTACATCGATCAGGACAGGGGGTAAAGCTTTCTTT
CSATSIRTGGKAFF
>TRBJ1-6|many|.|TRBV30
TGTGCCTGGAGTGTACTTTCACGGGGTTTGGCACCCCTCCACTTT
CAWSVLSRGLAPLHF
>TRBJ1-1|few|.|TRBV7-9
TGTGCCAGCAGCTTAGCGACAAACCCCCCAATGAACACTGAAGCTTTCTTT
CASSLATNPPMNTEAFF
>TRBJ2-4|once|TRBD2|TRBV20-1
TGCGGTGCTACGGCCGGGACTAGCGGGGGTAAAAACATTCAGTACTTC
CGATAGTSGGKNIQYF
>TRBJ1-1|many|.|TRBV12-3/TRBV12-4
TGTGCCAGCAGTTTTTTGGCTAGAGCTGAAGCTTTCTTT
CASSFLARAEAFF
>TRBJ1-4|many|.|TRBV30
TGTGCCTGGAGTGGAAGACCAACTAATGAAAAACTGTTTTTT
CAWSGRPTNEKLFF
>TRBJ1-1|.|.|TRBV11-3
TGTGCCAGCAGTTCCGGGGGAGGGGACACTGAAGCTTTCTTT
CASSSGGGDTEAFF
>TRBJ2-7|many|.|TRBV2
TGTGCCAGCGGGCCGTACCGCTACGAGCAGTACTTC
CASGPYRYEQYF
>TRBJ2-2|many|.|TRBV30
TGTGCCTGGAGTGTATTGGGGACTCCCCGCAACGCCGGGGAGCTGTTTTTT
CAWSVLGTPRNAGELFF
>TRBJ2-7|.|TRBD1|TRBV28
TGTGCCACCGAGACAGGGTCTTCCTACGAGCAGTACTTC
CATETGSSYEQYF